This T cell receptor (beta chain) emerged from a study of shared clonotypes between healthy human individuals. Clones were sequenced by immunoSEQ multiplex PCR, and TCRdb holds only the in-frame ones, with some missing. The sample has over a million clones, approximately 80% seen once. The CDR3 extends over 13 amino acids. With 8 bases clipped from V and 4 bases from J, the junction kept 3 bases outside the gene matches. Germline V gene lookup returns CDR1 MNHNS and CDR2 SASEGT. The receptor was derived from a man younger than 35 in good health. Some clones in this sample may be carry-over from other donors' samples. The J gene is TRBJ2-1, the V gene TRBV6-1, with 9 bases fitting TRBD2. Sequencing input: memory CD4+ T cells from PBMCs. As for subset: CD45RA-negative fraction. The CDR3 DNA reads TGTGCCAGCCGACTAGCGGAATACAATGAGCAGTTCTTC. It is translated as CASRLAEYNEQFF.